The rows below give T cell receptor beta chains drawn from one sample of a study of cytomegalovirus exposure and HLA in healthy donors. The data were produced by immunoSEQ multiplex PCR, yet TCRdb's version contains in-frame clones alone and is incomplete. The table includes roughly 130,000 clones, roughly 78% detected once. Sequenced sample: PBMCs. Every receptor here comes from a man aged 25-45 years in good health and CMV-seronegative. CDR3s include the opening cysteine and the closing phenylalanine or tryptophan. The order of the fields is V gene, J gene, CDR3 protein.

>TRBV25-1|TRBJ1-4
CASRDDRANEKLFF
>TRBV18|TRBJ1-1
CASSPRGGENTEAFF
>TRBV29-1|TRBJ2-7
CSVQVFSSYEQYF
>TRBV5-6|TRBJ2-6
CASSPDYAGANVLTF
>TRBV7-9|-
CASSLEREAYEQYF
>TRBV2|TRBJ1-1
CASSETVAGEAFF
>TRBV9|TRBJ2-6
CASSVSGGANVLTF
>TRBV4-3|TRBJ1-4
CASSQNDPATNEKLFF
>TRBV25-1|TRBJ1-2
CASSKGGQGNYGYTF
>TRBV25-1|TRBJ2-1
CASSEPGQGLSKQFF
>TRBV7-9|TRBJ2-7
CASSLGGPRFGEQYF
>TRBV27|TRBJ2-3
CASSLSPGGLSTDTQYF
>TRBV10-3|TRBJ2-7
CAISESGLAGGTRTYEQYF
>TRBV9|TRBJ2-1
CASSPQTSRNEQFF
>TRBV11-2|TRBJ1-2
CASSPRGSNYGYTF
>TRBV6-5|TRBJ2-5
CASSYAGQNQETQYF
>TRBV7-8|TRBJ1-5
CASSSASGEEQPQHF
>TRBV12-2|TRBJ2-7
CASRSSNYEQYF
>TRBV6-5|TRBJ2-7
CASSYDLAAPYEQYF
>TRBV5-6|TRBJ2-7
CASSLGTVNYEQYF
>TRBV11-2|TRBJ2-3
CASSQRLAGTDTQYF
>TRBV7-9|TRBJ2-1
CASSDSASRNNEQFF
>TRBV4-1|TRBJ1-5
CASSQGTQGKGPQHF
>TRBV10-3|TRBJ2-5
CAISEGAGGLAGGQETQYF
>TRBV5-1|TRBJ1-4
CASSWDGGGDEKLFF
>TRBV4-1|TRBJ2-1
CASSQDSWAGPYNEQFF
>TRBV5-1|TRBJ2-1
CASRLAANYNEQFF
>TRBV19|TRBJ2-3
CASSLTGTQDTQYF
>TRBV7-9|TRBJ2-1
CASSLEVGLSYNEQFF
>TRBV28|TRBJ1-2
CASSLGRGIGYTF
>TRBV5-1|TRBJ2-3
CASRAGGTDTQYF
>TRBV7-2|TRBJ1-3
CASSLVGLTGSSGNTIYF
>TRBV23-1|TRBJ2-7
CATRTGSSYEQYF
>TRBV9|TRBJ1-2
CASSVGGGDYGYTF
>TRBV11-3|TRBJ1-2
CASSPDSFYGYTF
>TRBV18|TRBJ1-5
CASSPQGSNQPQHF
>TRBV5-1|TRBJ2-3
CASSLGYLAGVLEADTQYF
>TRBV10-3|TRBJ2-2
CAISPTGGNTGELFF
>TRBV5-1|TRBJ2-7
CASSTGTTVSSYEQYF
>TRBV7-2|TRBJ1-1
CASSLGAGRTEAFF
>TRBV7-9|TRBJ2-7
CASSFGRPYEQYF
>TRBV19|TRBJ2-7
CASSRIDRDRNKLAGGAYEQYF
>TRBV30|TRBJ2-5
CACNYATTNYQETQYF
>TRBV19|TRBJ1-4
CASTGGGFNEKLFF
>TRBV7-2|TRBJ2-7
CASSPTGTGAYEQYF